This is a list of T cell receptor beta chains from one sample in a study of a mutant IDH1 vaccine in newly diagnosed glioma. These receptors have no known antigen. TCRdb's copy holds only in-frame clones and misses some; the assay was immunoSEQ multiplex PCR. The sample records approximately 50,000 clones, 86% being singletons. The material sequenced was PBMCs, taken from a glioma patient whose treatment included an IDH1 peptide vaccine. These receptors all stem from a middle-aged man with glioma. The CDR3 runs from the conserved cysteine through the conserved F or W.

V,CDR3
TRBV19,CASSIGGALTEAFF
TRBV6-1,CASSEASGDSSYEQYF
TRBV7-9,CASADTVLRYF
TRBV27,CASSLRAGGVGEQYF
TRBV29-1,CSVQGQMNTEAFF
TRBV5-1,CASSLTGRWNDEQYF
TRBV28,CASSFPRATEAFF
TRBV7-2,CASSPWTFGGYTF
TRBV28,CASSTGGSGNTEAFF
TRBV7-6,CASSKRLAGGGEQYF